The clone carrying this T cell receptor (beta chain) is a singleton in its sample. The antigen is not known. General study findings and limits: Tumor-infiltrating Treg TCR alpha and beta sequences overlapped most with tumor naive CD4+ T cells, then blood naive.

V was shortened by 1 base and J by 7 bases, with 11 bases between the two germline ends. Germline-derived CDR1 and CDR2 are LGHNA and YSLEER. The length of the CDR3 is 13 residues. TCRdb processed the 5' RACE reads anew with MiXCR; each CDR3 protein has one entry. The repertoire has around 6,200 distinct CDR3 sequences, around three fifths of them found once; the top ten carry roughly an eighth. This receptor was identified in a female donor with breast cancer. What was sequenced was naive CD4+ T cells sorted from blood. This sample's subset: naive CD4+ T cells, CD4+CD45RA+CD25-. The gene calls are TRBV4-3 and TRBJ2-7; D is unresolved. CDR3 sequence: CASSQGPSREQYF. CDR3 bases: TGCGCCAGCAGCCAAGGTCCCTCCCGGGAGCAGTACTTC.